A selection of T cell receptor beta chains follows, all from one sample in a study of blood T cell repertoires in COVID-19. Sequencing used immunoSEQ multiplex PCR; TCRdb keeps in-frame clones, though not all of them. The sample records approximately 120,000 clones, 75% to 90% being singletons. Sequencing was done on a sample of peripheral blood. The source is a woman aged 55-70 years with acute or convalescent COVID-19. Each CDR3 is given with its conserved first and last residue. The D gene is left open where the match is weak. Not all rows give a size; the values are once, few, many and, for expanded clones, a class.

clone_size: .
v_call: TRBV12-3/TRBV12-4
j_call: TRBJ1-1
d_call: .
cdr3_nt: TGTGCCAGCAACCTGGGGGGTTTGACTGAAGCTTTCTTT
cdr3_aa: CASNLGGLTEAFF

clone_size: .
v_call: TRBV18
j_call: TRBJ2-7
d_call: TRBD1
cdr3_nt: TGTGCCAGCTCCCTATCGACAGGGGCCGGGGACGAGCAGTACTTC
cdr3_aa: CASSLSTGAGDEQYF

clone_size: few
v_call: TRBV6-5
j_call: TRBJ2-7
d_call: .
cdr3_nt: TGTGCCAGCACCATGCGAGACGAGCAGTACTTC
cdr3_aa: CASTMRDEQYF

clone_size: .
v_call: TRBV6-5
j_call: TRBJ1-2
d_call: TRBD1
cdr3_nt: TGTGCCAGCAGCGCAGACAGGGTCGACTATGGCTACACCTTC
cdr3_aa: CASSADRVDYGYTF

clone_size: .
v_call: TRBV15
j_call: TRBJ2-1
d_call: .
cdr3_nt: TGTGCCACCAGCAGAGATTTAGAGGGAGATGAGCAGTTCTTC
cdr3_aa: CATSRDLEGDEQFF

clone_size: .
v_call: TRBV2
j_call: TRBJ1-5
d_call: .
cdr3_nt: TGTGCCAGCAGAGGGGCGGACTATAGCAATCAGCCCCAGCATTTT
cdr3_aa: CASRGADYSNQPQHF

clone_size: .
v_call: TRBV6-5
j_call: TRBJ1-6
d_call: .
cdr3_nt: TGTGCCAGCAGGGAGGGGGGCGAGCGGGGTTCACCCCTCCACTTT
cdr3_aa: CASREGGERGSPLHF

clone_size: .
v_call: TRBV30
j_call: TRBJ2-2
d_call: .
cdr3_nt: TGTGCCTGGAGCACAGGGATTCCGGGCACCGGGGAGCTGTTTTTT
cdr3_aa: CAWSTGIPGTGELFF

clone_size: .
v_call: TRBV5-6
j_call: TRBJ1-1
d_call: .
cdr3_nt: TGTGCCAGCAGCTTGGGTCTGGGAAAGGGGACTGAAGCTTTCTTT
cdr3_aa: CASSLGLGKGTEAFF

clone_size: .
v_call: TRBV5-6
j_call: TRBJ1-2
d_call: .
cdr3_nt: TGTGCCAGCAGCTTGGAGGTAGGGGTTCTACTTTATGGCTACACCTTC
cdr3_aa: CASSLEVGVLLYGYTF

clone_size: .
v_call: TRBV19
j_call: TRBJ1-2
d_call: .
cdr3_nt: TGTGCCAGTAGTACCGGGAAGCTCTATGGCTACACCTTC
cdr3_aa: CASSTGKLYGYTF

clone_size: .
v_call: TRBV2
j_call: TRBJ2-5
d_call: .
cdr3_nt: TGTGCCAGCATTATATCAGCGGACCAAGAGACCCAGTACTTC
cdr3_aa: CASIISADQETQYF

clone_size: .
v_call: TRBV5-1
j_call: TRBJ2-1
d_call: .
cdr3_nt: TGCGCCAGCAGCCCGCCGCGACTTTACAATGAGCAGTTCTTC
cdr3_aa: CASSPPRLYNEQFF

clone_size: .
v_call: TRBV28
j_call: TRBJ1-2
d_call: .
cdr3_nt: TGTGCCAGCAGTTTCCCGGGGGGCTCCTCGGGCTATGGCTACACCTTC
cdr3_aa: CASSFPGGSSGYGYTF

clone_size: once
v_call: TRBV19
j_call: TRBJ2-1
d_call: .
cdr3_nt: TGTGCCAGTGCCCGTAACACAAAGAACAATGAGCAGTTCTTC
cdr3_aa: CASARNTKNNEQFF

clone_size: once
v_call: TRBV4-3
j_call: TRBJ2-3
d_call: TRBD1
cdr3_nt: TGCGCCAGCAGCCACCTTGCTAAGGGGGCTCGCACAGATACGCAGTATTTT
cdr3_aa: CASSHLAKGARTDTQYF

clone_size: once
v_call: TRBV5-3
j_call: TRBJ2-1
d_call: TRBD1
cdr3_nt: TGTGCCAGAAGCGGTACCGGGACAGCAGTCAATGAGCAGTTCTTC
cdr3_aa: CARSGTGTAVNEQFF

clone_size: .
v_call: TRBV3-1/TRBV3-2
j_call: TRBJ2-7
d_call: .
cdr3_nt: TGTGCCAGTAGTTGGGCGGGCGAGCAGTACTTC
cdr3_aa: CASSWAGEQYF

clone_size: once
v_call: TRBV4-1
j_call: TRBJ1-1
d_call: .
cdr3_nt: TGCGCCAGCAGCCAAGATGCGGTTAGCGTCACTGAAGCTTTCTTT
cdr3_aa: CASSQDAVSVTEAFF

clone_size: .
v_call: TRBV4-1
j_call: TRBJ2-1
d_call: .
cdr3_nt: TGCGCCAGCAGCCAAGAGCGTCTTCCCTCCCTCGGTAATGAGCAGTTCTTC
cdr3_aa: CASSQERLPSLGNEQFF

clone_size: .
v_call: TRBV28
j_call: TRBJ1-4
d_call: TRBD1
cdr3_nt: TGTGCCAGCAGTTCCATAATCGGACAGGGTATGAATATAGCTAATGAAAAACTGTTTTTT
cdr3_aa: CASSSIIGQGMNIANEKLFF

clone_size: .
v_call: TRBV29-1
j_call: TRBJ1-4
d_call: TRBD1
cdr3_nt: TGCAGCGTTGTACAGGGGGGTAATGAAAAACTGTTTTTT
cdr3_aa: CSVVQGGNEKLFF

clone_size: .
v_call: TRBV3-1/TRBV3-2
j_call: TRBJ2-6
d_call: .
cdr3_nt: TGTGCCAGCAGCCAGGGGAAAAACGGACAGAGACCCTCTGGGGCCAACGTCCTGACTTTC
cdr3_aa: CASSQGKNGQRPSGANVLTF

clone_size: once
v_call: TRBV27
j_call: TRBJ1-1
d_call: .
cdr3_nt: TGTGCCAGCAGTCGCCTAGGGAACACTGAAGCTTTCTTT
cdr3_aa: CASSRLGNTEAFF

clone_size: .
v_call: TRBV5-4
j_call: TRBJ2-2
d_call: .
cdr3_nt: TGTGCCAGCAGCCCCGGGACAAAAAACACCGGGGAGCTGTTTTTT
cdr3_aa: CASSPGTKNTGELFF

clone_size: many
v_call: TRBV7-9
j_call: TRBJ2-1
d_call: TRBD1
cdr3_nt: TGTGCCAGCAGCTTAGGACAGGGCGGCTACAATGAGCAGTTCTTC
cdr3_aa: CASSLGQGGYNEQFF

clone_size: .
v_call: TRBV24-1
j_call: TRBJ1-5
d_call: .
cdr3_nt: TGTGCCACCAGTGACAAAAGACTTCCAAATCAGCCCCAGCATTTT
cdr3_aa: CATSDKRLPNQPQHF

clone_size: .
v_call: TRBV10-3
j_call: TRBJ1-6
d_call: .
cdr3_nt: TGTGCCACCGGACAGCCGACCAATTCACCCCTCCACTTT
cdr3_aa: CATGQPTNSPLHF

clone_size: .
v_call: TRBV11-3
j_call: TRBJ2-1
d_call: .
cdr3_nt: TGTGCCAGCAGCGCGAGGGTGAATGAGCAGTTCTTC
cdr3_aa: CASSARVNEQFF

clone_size: .
v_call: TRBV4-2
j_call: TRBJ2-2
d_call: .
cdr3_nt: TGTGCCAGCAGCCAAGACGCCGGAGGGCCGGGGGAGCTGTTTTTT
cdr3_aa: CASSQDAGGPGELFF

clone_size: .
v_call: TRBV6-5
j_call: TRBJ1-2
d_call: .
cdr3_nt: TGTGCCAGCTGCGGAGGGATGAATCTTGATGGCTACACCTTC
cdr3_aa: CASCGGMNLDGYTF

clone_size: .
v_call: TRBV7-9
j_call: TRBJ2-7
d_call: TRBD1
cdr3_nt: TGTGCCAGCAGCTTAGCGCGGACAGGTCTCGACGAGCAGTACTTC
cdr3_aa: CASSLARTGLDEQYF

clone_size: .
v_call: TRBV2
j_call: TRBJ2-3
d_call: .
cdr3_nt: TGTGCCAGCAATCCTCAGCGGGTGGGCACAGATACGCAGTATTTT
cdr3_aa: CASNPQRVGTDTQYF

clone_size: .
v_call: TRBV20-1
j_call: TRBJ1-1
d_call: .
cdr3_nt: TGCAGTGCTAGTCCGTCGGGGGTAGGCATGAACACTGAAGCTTTCTTT
cdr3_aa: CSASPSGVGMNTEAFF

clone_size: .
v_call: TRBV2
j_call: TRBJ2-1
d_call: TRBD2
cdr3_nt: TGTGCCAGCAGCCTGAAGCGGGGGGGCTCCTACAATGAGCAGTTCTTC
cdr3_aa: CASSLKRGGSYNEQFF

clone_size: once
v_call: TRBV7-8
j_call: TRBJ2-7
d_call: .
cdr3_nt: TGTGCCAGCTCTAGGGGCCGGGTCGAGCAGTACTTC
cdr3_aa: CASSRGRVEQYF

clone_size: .
v_call: TRBV18
j_call: TRBJ2-4
d_call: TRBD1
cdr3_nt: TGTGCCAGCTCACACGGACAGGGGGTAGCCAAAAACATTCAGTACTTC
cdr3_aa: CASSHGQGVAKNIQYF

clone_size: .
v_call: TRBV2
j_call: TRBJ2-1
d_call: TRBD2
cdr3_nt: TGTGCCAGCAACCTACTAGCGGGAGTCAATGAGCAGTTCTTC
cdr3_aa: CASNLLAGVNEQFF

clone_size: .
v_call: TRBV19
j_call: TRBJ1-2
d_call: .
cdr3_nt: TGTGCCAGTAGTTCCGAGTCTGTTAACTATGGCTACACCTTC
cdr3_aa: CASSSESVNYGYTF

clone_size: .
v_call: TRBV7-2
j_call: TRBJ2-1
d_call: TRBD1
cdr3_nt: TGTGCCAGCAGCTTAGGGACAGGGTTGGTCAATGAGCAGTTCTTC
cdr3_aa: CASSLGTGLVNEQFF

clone_size: .
v_call: TRBV5-5
j_call: TRBJ1-2
d_call: .
cdr3_nt: TGTGCCAGCAGCTTGGAGGGGGTGGTCTATGGCTACACCTTC
cdr3_aa: CASSLEGVVYGYTF

clone_size: .
v_call: TRBV5-1
j_call: TRBJ2-1
d_call: .
cdr3_nt: TGCGCCAGCAGCGAACACAACAATGAGCAGTTCTTC
cdr3_aa: CASSEHNNEQFF

clone_size: .
v_call: TRBV18
j_call: TRBJ1-1
d_call: .
cdr3_nt: TGTGCCAGCTCACCCAGACCCGGGACTTCTGATGCTTTCTTT
cdr3_aa: CASSPRPGTSDAFF

clone_size: .
v_call: TRBV13
j_call: TRBJ2-1
d_call: .
cdr3_nt: TGTGCCAGCAGTCCCCGGGACTCCTCTTACAATGAGCAGTTCTTC
cdr3_aa: CASSPRDSSYNEQFF

clone_size: .
v_call: TRBV6-5
j_call: TRBJ1-2
d_call: TRBD1
cdr3_nt: TGTGCCAGCACCCAGGGGGCGGGGGGCTACACCTTC
cdr3_aa: CASTQGAGGYTF

clone_size: .
v_call: TRBV2
j_call: TRBJ1-3
d_call: TRBD1
cdr3_nt: TGTGCCAGCAGCCTGTCGGGACAGCGCTCTGGAAACACCATATATTTT
cdr3_aa: CASSLSGQRSGNTIYF

clone_size: .
v_call: TRBV3-1/TRBV3-2
j_call: TRBJ1-2
d_call: TRBD1
cdr3_nt: TGTGCCAGCAGCCAAGCCTCAGGGGGTCGAGGCTACACCTTC
cdr3_aa: CASSQASGGRGYTF

clone_size: .
v_call: TRBV29-1
j_call: TRBJ1-1
d_call: .
cdr3_nt: TGCAGCGTTGCCGGGGGAGTTGTGGCGAACACTGAAGCTTTCTTT
cdr3_aa: CSVAGGVVANTEAFF

clone_size: .
v_call: TRBV28
j_call: TRBJ1-1
d_call: TRBD1
cdr3_nt: TGTGCCAGCAGTTCGAGGGGGCGTCGCGCTTTCTTT
cdr3_aa: CASSSRGRRAFF

clone_size: once
v_call: TRBV7-9
j_call: TRBJ2-1
d_call: TRBD2
cdr3_nt: TGTGCCAGCAGCTATTATATTACTAGCGTTTACAATGAGCAGTTCTTC
cdr3_aa: CASSYYITSVYNEQFF

clone_size: .
v_call: TRBV2
j_call: TRBJ1-4
d_call: .
cdr3_nt: TGTGCCAGCGGTTTTGAGCGTGAAAAACTGTTTTTT
cdr3_aa: CASGFEREKLFF

clone_size: .
v_call: TRBV7-6
j_call: TRBJ2-1
d_call: .
cdr3_nt: TGTGCCAGCAGCCGAGGCGGGAACCTCTACAATGAGCAGTTCTTC
cdr3_aa: CASSRGGNLYNEQFF

clone_size: .
v_call: TRBV12-3/TRBV12-4
j_call: TRBJ1-2
d_call: TRBD1
cdr3_nt: TGTGCCAGCAGTTTACAGGGGGCGGATGGCTACACCTTC
cdr3_aa: CASSLQGADGYTF

clone_size: .
v_call: TRBV28
j_call: TRBJ1-2
d_call: .
cdr3_nt: TGTGCCAGCACCCCCCCCAGGGGACCATATGGCTACACCTTC
cdr3_aa: CASTPPRGPYGYTF

clone_size: .
v_call: TRBV30
j_call: TRBJ1-5
d_call: .
cdr3_nt: TGTGCCTGGAGTGTACAGACGCACCAGCCCCAGCATTTT
cdr3_aa: CAWSVQTHQPQHF